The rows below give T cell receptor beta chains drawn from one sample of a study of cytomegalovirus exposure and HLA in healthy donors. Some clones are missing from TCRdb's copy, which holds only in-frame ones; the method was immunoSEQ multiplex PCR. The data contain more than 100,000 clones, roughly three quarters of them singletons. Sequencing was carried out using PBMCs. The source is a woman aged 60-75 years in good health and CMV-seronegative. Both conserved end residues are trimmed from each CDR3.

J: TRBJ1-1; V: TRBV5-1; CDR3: ASSGGLPGTEAF
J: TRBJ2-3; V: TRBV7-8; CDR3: ASSSASGGTDTQY
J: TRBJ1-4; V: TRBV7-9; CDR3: ASSLEGGRHEKLF
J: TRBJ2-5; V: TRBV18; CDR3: ASSSETGGSETQY
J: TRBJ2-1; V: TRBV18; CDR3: ASSPGSSGLLNEQF
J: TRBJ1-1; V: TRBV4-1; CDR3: ASSQVGRMNTEAF
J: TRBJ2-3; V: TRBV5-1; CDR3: ASSSGADTQY
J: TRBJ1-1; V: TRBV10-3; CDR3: AIHSGQGTEAF
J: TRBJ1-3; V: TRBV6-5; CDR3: ASSYARTGAGNTIY
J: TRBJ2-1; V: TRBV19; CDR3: ASRGDRYNEQF
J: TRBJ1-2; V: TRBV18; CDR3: ASSPNEAGTGEGYT
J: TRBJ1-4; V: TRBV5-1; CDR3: ASSLVAGTNEKLF
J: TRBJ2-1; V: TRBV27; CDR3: ASSSSQVNEQF
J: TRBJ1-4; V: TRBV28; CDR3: ASSEQGATNEKLF
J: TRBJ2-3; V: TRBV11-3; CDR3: ASSWGTGLSTDTQY
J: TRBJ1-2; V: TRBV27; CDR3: ASSLVQGGYGYT
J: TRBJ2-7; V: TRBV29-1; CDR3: SVEGDSASYEQY
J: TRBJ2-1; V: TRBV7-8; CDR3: ASSLGTRAGSYNEQF
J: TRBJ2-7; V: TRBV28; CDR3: ASRGGYYEQY
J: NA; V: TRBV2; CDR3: ASSERLAGARSYEQY
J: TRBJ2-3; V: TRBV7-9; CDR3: ASSHLAARTDTQY
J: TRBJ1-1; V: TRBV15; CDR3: ATSRETVRDTEAF
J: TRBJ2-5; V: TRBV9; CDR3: ASSVGSGGALETQY
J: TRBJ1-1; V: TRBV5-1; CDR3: ASSSGQPKMNTEAF
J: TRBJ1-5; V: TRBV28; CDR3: ASSYRGFTQPQH
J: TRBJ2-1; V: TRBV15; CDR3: ATSSPGGSQYNEQF
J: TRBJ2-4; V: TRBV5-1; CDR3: ASSFSGRENIQY
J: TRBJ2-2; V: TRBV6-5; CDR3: ASSFAGNTGELF
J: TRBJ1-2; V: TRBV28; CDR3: ASSLGTGMDYGYT
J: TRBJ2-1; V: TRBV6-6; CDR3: ASRPGGLADYNEQF
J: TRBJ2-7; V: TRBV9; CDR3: ASSVGPGGYEQY